The rows below give T cell receptor beta chains drawn from one sample of a study of control samples from healthy donors and cancer patients. Assay used: immunoSEQ multiplex PCR; TCRdb lists only in-frame clones, some missing. The sample records around 130,000 clones, 85% to 95% being singletons. Material for sequencing was blood. The receptors derive from a man aged 25-45 years in good health. Both conserved end residues are part of each CDR3. Each record gives: J gene, clone size, D gene, V gene, CDR3 protein, CDR3 DNA. A D gene is named only where the DNA matches it firmly. Rows give clone size only sometimes, using once, few, many, or a class for an expanded clone.

>TRBJ2-1|-|-|TRBV4-1
CASSQGGDVNEQFF
TGCGCCAGCAGCCAAGGGGGGGACGTCAATGAGCAGTTCTTC
>TRBJ2-7|-|-|TRBV19
CASSIRAGLGYEQYF
TGTGCCAGTAGTATCAGGGCAGGGTTGGGGTACGAGCAGTACTTC
>TRBJ1-1|-|-|TRBV15
CATSRDRLNTEAFF
TGTGCCACCAGCAGAGACAGGTTGAACACTGAAGCTTTCTTT
>TRBJ2-2|-|-|TRBV19
CASSIGGATGELFF
TGTGCCAGTAGTATCGGAGGCGCTACCGGGGAGCTGTTTTTT
>TRBJ1-5|-|-|TRBV27
CASSPGTSNQPQHF
TGTGCCAGCTCGCCAGGTACGAGCAATCAGCCCCAGCATTTT
>TRBJ2-7|-|-|TRBV5-4
CASSSPTGDRVQQYF
TGTGCCAGCAGCTCACCTACGGGGGACAGAGTTCAGCAGTACTTC
>TRBJ2-3|-|TRBD2|TRBV3-1/TRBV3-2
CASSPTRLAGESTDTQYF
TGTGCCAGCAGCCCGACCCGACTAGCGGGGGAGAGCACAGATACGCAGTATTTT
>TRBJ1-2|-|-|TRBV7-9
CASSLEDQLHYGYTF
TGTGCCAGCAGCTTAGAAGACCAGCTTCACTATGGCTACACCTTC
>TRBJ1-2|-|TRBD1|TRBV28
CASSGVDNPGQAYGYTF
TGTGCCAGCAGTGGAGTGGATAATCCGGGACAGGCCTATGGCTACACCTTC
>TRBJ2-1|-|-|TRBV9
CASSAVTRDEQFF
TGTGCCAGCAGCGCCGTGACTAGGGATGAGCAGTTCTTC
>TRBJ1-2|-|-|TRBV7-9
CASSPGGVWLYYGYTF
TGTGCCAGCAGCCCCGGAGGGGTATGGTTATACTATGGCTACACCTTC
>TRBJ1-1|-|-|TRBV4-1
CASSAGVSEAFF
TGCGCCAGCAGCGCGGGGGTCTCCGAAGCTTTCTTT
>TRBJ2-7|-|-|TRBV19
CASSIEGGRGSGQYEQYF
TGTGCCAGTAGTATAGAGGGCGGCAGGGGCTCAGGTCAGTACGAGCAGTACTTC
>TRBJ2-3|-|-|TRBV5-1
CASSLALPSTDTQYF
TGCGCCAGCAGCTTGGCTCTCCCCAGCACAGATACGCAGTATTTT
>TRBJ2-2|-|TRBD2|TRBV19
CASSQAGDTGELFF
TGTGCCAGTAGTCAGGCGGGGGACACCGGGGAGCTGTTTTTT
>TRBJ1-2|-|-|TRBV29-1
CSVPRVAGVGYTF
TGCAGCGTTCCAAGGGTGGCAGGGGTGGGCTACACCTTC
>TRBJ2-6|-|-|TRBV2
CASRDSSSGANVLTF
TGTGCCAGCAGGGACAGCTCCTCTGGGGCCAACGTCCTGACTTTC
>TRBJ1-4|-|-|TRBV3-1/TRBV3-2
CASSQDPAGPNEKLFF
TGTGCCAGCAGCCAAGATCCGGCAGGGCCAAATGAAAAACTGTTTTTT
>TRBJ2-1|-|TRBD2|TRBV29-1
CSVAGTSGYNEQFF
TGCAGCGTTGCCGGGACTAGCGGTTACAATGAGCAGTTCTTC
>TRBJ2-1|-|-|TRBV7-9
CASSLDYLGQFF
TGTGCCAGCAGCCTGGACTACCTGGGGCAGTTCTTC
>TRBJ1-6|-|-|TRBV4-1
CASSQPGVDSPLHF
TGCGCCAGCAGTCAGCCAGGGGTGGATTCACCCCTCCACTTT
>TRBJ2-3|-|TRBD1|TRBV27
CASRQRTGRNTDTQYF
TGTGCCAGCAGGCAAAGGACAGGGAGGAACACAGATACGCAGTATTTT
>TRBJ2-3|-|TRBD1|TRBV7-9
CASSPGGTGSDTQYF
TGTGCCAGCAGCCCAGGCGGGACAGGGTCAGATACGCAGTATTTT
>TRBJ1-4|once|-|TRBV27
CASSPTGTAAGREKLFF
TGTGCCAGCAGTCCTACCGGGACCGCGGCTGGCAGGGAAAAACTGTTTTTT
>TRBJ1-2|-|-|TRBV7-8
CASSSPRSYGYTF
TGTGCCAGCAGCTCACCTAGGAGCTATGGCTACACCTTC
>TRBJ2-2|-|-|TRBV2
CASGPWENTGELFF
TGTGCCAGCGGACCGTGGGAGAACACCGGGGAGCTGTTTTTT
>TRBJ1-2|-|TRBD1|TRBV28
CASSGPGQGGYGYTF
TGTGCCAGCAGTGGGCCGGGACAGGGAGGCTATGGCTACACCTTC
>TRBJ2-7|-|-|TRBV6-5
CASSSLDEQYF
TGTGCCAGCAGTTCATTGGACGAGCAGTACTTC